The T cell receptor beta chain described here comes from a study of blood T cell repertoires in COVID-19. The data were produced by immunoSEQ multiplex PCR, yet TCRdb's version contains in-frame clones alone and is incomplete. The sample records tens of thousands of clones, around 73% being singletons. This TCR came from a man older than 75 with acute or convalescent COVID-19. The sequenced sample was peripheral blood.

The CDR3 protein is CASSLLAGGWNEQFF. For the CDR3, the DNA is TGTGCCAGCAGCTTACTAGCGGGGGGTTGGAATGAGCAGTTCTTC. The chain uses TRBV11-2 and TRBJ2-1; 11 bases fit TRBD2. The CDR3 sequence is 15 residues long. CDR1 is SGHAT, CDR2 FQNNGV, per germline. J was trimmed by 7 bases and V by 2 bases; bases with no gene match: 4.